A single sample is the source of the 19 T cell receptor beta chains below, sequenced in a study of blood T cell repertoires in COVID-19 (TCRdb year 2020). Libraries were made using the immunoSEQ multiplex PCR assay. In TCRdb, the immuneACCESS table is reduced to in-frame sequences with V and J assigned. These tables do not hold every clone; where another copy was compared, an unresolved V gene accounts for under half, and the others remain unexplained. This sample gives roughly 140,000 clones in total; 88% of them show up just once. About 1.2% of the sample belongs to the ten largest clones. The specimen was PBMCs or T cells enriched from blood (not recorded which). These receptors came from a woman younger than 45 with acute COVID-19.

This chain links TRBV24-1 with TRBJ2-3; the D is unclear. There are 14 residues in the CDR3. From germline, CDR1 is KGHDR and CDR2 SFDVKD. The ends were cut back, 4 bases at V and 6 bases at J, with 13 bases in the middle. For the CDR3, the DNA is TGTGCCACCAGTGACCCTATCCCCGAGGATACGCAGTATTTT. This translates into CATSDPIPEDTQYF.

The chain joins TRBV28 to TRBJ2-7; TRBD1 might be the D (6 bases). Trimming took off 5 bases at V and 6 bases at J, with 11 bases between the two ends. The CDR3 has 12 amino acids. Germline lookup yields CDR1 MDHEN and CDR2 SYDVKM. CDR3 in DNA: TGTGCCAGCAGTCGGACACAGGGCGAGCAGTACTTC. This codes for CASSRTQGEQYF. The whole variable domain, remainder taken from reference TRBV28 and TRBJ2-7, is DVKVTQSSRYLVKRTGEKVFLECVQDMDHENMFWYRQDPGLGLRLIYFSYDVKMKEKGDIPEGYSVSREKKERFSLILESASTNQTSMYLCASSRTQGEQYFGPGTRLTVT.

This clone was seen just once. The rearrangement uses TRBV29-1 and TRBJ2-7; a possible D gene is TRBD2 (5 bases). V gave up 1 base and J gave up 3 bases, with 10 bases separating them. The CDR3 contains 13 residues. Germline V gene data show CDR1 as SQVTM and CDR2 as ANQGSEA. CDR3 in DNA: TGCAGCGTTGAAGGGACGGCGGGCTACGAGCAGTACTTC. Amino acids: CSVEGTAGYEQYF.

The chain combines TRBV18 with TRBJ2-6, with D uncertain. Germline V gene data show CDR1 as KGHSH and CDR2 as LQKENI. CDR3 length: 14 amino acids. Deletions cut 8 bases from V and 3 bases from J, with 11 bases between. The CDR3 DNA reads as TGTGCCAGCACCCAGGATCTTGGGGCCAACGTCCTGACTTTC. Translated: CASTQDLGANVLTF.

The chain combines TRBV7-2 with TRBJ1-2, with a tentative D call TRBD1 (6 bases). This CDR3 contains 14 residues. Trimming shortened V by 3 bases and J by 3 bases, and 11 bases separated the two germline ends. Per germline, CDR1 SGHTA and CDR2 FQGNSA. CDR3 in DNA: TGTGCCAGCAGCTTGGCCAGGGGTGACTATGGCTACACCTTC. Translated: CASSLARGDYGYTF.

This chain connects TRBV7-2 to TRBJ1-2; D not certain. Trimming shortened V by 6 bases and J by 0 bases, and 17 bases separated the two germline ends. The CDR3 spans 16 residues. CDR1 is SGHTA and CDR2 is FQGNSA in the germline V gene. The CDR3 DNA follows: TGTGCCAGCAGACGCCTAGGCCCAACCTCTAACTATGGCTACACCTTC. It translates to CASRRLGPTSNYGYTF.

CDR3 loop: CASRGANLDTQYF. Written as DNA, the CDR3 is TGTGCCAGCAGAGGGGCGAATTTAGATACGCAGTATTTT. The rearrangement uses TRBV28 and TRBJ2-3; D possibly corresponds to TRBD1 (5 bases). The CDR3 consists of 13 residues. In germline, CDR1 is MDHEN, CDR2 SYDVKM. Trimming removed 6 bases at V and 5 bases at J, with 12 bases between.

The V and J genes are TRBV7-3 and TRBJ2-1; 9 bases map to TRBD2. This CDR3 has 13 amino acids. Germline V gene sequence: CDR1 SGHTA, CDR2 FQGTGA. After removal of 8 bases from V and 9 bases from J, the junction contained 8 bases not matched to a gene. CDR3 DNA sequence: TGTGCCAGCGGAATTAGCGGGAGCGGTGAGCAGTTCTTC. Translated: CASGISGSGEQFF.

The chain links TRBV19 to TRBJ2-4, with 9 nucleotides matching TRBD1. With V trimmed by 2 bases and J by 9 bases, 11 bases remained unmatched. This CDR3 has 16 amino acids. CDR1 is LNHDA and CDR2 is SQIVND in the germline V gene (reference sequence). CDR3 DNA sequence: TGTGCCAGTAGTATAAAAACCGGGACAGGGCCAGCCATTCAGTACTTC. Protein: CASSIKTGTGPAIQYF.

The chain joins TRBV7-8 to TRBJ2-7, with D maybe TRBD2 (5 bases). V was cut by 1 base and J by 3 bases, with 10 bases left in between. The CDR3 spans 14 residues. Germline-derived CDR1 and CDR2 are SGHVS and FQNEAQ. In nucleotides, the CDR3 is TGTGCCAGCAGCTTAGGAAGAGGAGGCTACGAGCAGTACTTC. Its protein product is CASSLGRGGYEQYF.

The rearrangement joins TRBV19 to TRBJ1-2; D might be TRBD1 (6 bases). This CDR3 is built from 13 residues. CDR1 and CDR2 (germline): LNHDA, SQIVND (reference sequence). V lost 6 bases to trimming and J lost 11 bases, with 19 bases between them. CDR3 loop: CASSIGTPTEYTF. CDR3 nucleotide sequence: TGTGCCAGTAGCATTGGGACACCCACGGAGTACACCTTC.

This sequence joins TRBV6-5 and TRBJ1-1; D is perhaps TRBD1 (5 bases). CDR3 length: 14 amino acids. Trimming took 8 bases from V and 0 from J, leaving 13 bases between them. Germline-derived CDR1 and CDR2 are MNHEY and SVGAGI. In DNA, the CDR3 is TGTGCCAGCCTCTTCGGGGGGATGAACACTGAAGCTTTCTTT. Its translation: CASLFGGMNTEAFF.

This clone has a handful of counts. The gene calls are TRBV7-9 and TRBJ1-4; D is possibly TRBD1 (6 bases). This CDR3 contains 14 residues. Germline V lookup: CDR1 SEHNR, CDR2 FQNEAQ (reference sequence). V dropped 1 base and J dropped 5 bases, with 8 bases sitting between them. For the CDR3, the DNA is TGTGCCAGCAGCTTAGGGCAGGGGAATGAAAAACTGTTTTTT. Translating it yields CASSLGQGNEKLFF.

Here the CDR3 reads CASSLGLAGGLEQYF. CDR3 nucleotides: TGCGCCAGCAGCCTCGGACTAGCGGGAGGTCTCGAGCAGTACTTC. The rearrangement joins TRBV4-1 to TRBJ2-7; 14 positions match TRBD2. CDR3 length: 15 amino acids. CDR1 is MGHRA, CDR2 YSYEKL, per germline. With V trimmed by 4 bases and J by 6 bases, 5 bases remained unmatched.

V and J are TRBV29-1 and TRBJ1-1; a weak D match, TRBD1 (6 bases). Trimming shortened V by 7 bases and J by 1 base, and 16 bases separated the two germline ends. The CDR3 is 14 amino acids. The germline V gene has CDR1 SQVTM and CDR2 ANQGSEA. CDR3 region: CSALGADWNTEAFF. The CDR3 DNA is TGCAGCGCATTGGGGGCGGATTGGAACACTGAAGCTTTCTTT.

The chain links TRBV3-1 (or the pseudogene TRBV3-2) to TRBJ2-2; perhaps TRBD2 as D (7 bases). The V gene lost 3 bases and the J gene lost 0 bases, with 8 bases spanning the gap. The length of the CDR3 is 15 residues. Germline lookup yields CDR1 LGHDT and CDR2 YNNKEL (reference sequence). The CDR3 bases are TGTGCCAGCAGCCAGCGGGGGCCGAACACCGGGGAGCTGTTTTTT. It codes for CASSQRGPNTGELFF.

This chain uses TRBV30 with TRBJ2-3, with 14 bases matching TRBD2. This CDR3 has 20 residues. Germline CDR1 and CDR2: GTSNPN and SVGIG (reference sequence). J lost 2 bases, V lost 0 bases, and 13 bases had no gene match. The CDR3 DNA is TGTGCCTGGAGTGTCCGGACTCCATGGACTAGCGGGAGGACCACAGATACGCAGTATTTT. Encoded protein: CAWSVRTPWTSGRTTDTQYF.

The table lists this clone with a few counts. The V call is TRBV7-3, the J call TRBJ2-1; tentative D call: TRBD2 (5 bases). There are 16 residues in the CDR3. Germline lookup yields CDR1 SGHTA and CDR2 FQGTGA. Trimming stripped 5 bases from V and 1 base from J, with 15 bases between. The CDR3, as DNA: TGTGCCAGCAGCCCTGAGGGTAGCCTATCCTACAATGAGCAGTTCTTC. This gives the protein CASSPEGSLSYNEQFF. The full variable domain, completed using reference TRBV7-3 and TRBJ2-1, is GAGVSQTPSNKVTEKGKYVELRCDPISGHTALYWYRQSLGQGPEFLIYFQGTGAADDSGLPNDRFFAVRPEGSVSTLKIQRTERGDSAVYLCASSPEGSLSYNEQFFGPGTRLTVL.

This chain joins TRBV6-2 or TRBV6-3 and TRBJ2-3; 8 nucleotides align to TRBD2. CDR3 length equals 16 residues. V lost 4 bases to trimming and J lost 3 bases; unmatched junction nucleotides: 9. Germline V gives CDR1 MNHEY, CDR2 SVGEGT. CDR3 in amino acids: CASSLEAAGETDTQYF. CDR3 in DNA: TGTGCCAGCAGTTTAGAGGCAGCGGGAGAAACAGATACGCAGTATTTT.